This TCR beta chain comes out of a study of beta chain features in type 1 diabetes. The authors sorted CD4+ naive, central memory, regulatory and stem cell-like memory cells via CD45RO/CCR7/CD25/CD127/CD95/CD27. The study reverse transcribed the entire isolated RNA, so it sequenced expressed TCRB transcripts. Here immunoSEQ multiplex PCR was the method, and the copy in TCRdb shows in-frame clones only, minus some. The repertoire holds roughly 120,000 clones, 30% to 50% seen once, with more than 0.06% in the top ten. Trimming cost V 3 bases and J 1 base, with 6 bases left between them. The CDR3 consists of 14 residues. Germline CDR1 and CDR2: MNHEY and SVGAGI.

The sample was stem cell memory CD4+ T cells from blood. The TCR originated in a woman younger than 35 in good health. This chain links TRBV6-5 with TRBJ1-4; no firm D call. The CDR3 reads CASSYAGTNEKLFF. The CDR3, as DNA: TGTGCCAGCAGTTATGCAGGAACTAATGAAAAACTGTTTTTT.